Each of the 22 T cell receptor beta chains below was sequenced from the same sample in a study of shared clonotypes between healthy human individuals (dated by TCRdb to 2019 to 2021). The method was the immunoSEQ multiplex PCR assay. Not all clones reach the TCRdb copy of this immuneACCESS table, which keeps in-frame sequences only. Checked studies attribute under half of the gap to unresolved V genes and leave the rest unexplained. Across this sample there are about 1.4 million clones, with about 96% seen only once. About 1.2% of the sample goes to the ten largest clones. The sequenced material came from naive CD4+ T cells sorted from blood. Per the publication, the cell subset or site label means: CD45RA+ positively selected. The source of these receptors is a man in his thirties or forties in good health.

The gene calls are TRBV28 and TRBJ2-3; D tentatively reads TRBD1 or TRBD2 (6 bases each). Looked up from germline, CDR1 is MDHEN and CDR2 is SYDVKM. The CDR3 has 14 amino acids. V was clipped by 2 bases and J by 5 bases, with 11 bases between them. The CDR3 is CASSLGGPLDTQYF. CDR3 nucleotides: TGTGCCAGCAGTTTAGGGGGGCCGTTAGATACGCAGTATTTT.

This chain uses TRBV18 with TRBJ1-2; no reliable D call. CDR1 KGHSH and CDR2 LQKENI come from the germline V gene. Trimming took off 2 bases at V and 2 bases at J, with 15 bases between the two ends. The CDR3 covers 16 residues. CDR3 in amino acids: CASSPTLFQRNYGYTF. The DNA of the CDR3 is TGTGCCAGCTCACCAACTCTTTTTCAACGGAACTATGGCTACACCTTC.

V and J are TRBV18 and TRBJ1-5, with D unresolved. The ends were cut back, 4 bases at V and 0 bases at J, with 16 bases in the middle. The CDR3 extends over 17 amino acids. From germline, CDR1 is KGHSH and CDR2 LQKENI. The CDR3 protein is CASSLTGLQRSNQPQHF. CDR3 DNA: TGTGCCAGCTCACTAACTGGCCTCCAGCGTAGCAATCAGCCCCAGCATTTT.

The chain couples TRBV19 to TRBJ1-1; possible D gene TRBD1, 5 bases. The length of the CDR3 is 13 residues. Germline lookup yields CDR1 LNHDA and CDR2 SQIVND (reference sequence). Trimming pared 4 bases from V and 6 bases from J, leaving 12 bases between. The CDR3, as DNA: TGTGCCAGTAGTAATTGGGGACTTTCTGAAGCTTTCTTT. Translated: CASSNWGLSEAFF.

The gene calls are TRBV19 and TRBJ2-3, with 7 bases lining up with TRBD2. V lost 3 bases, J lost 2 bases, and 8 bases stayed unmatched. Germline values: CDR1 LNHDA, CDR2 SQIVND (reference sequence). This CDR3 has 16 residues. This CDR3 reads CASSIPERENTDTQYF. CDR3 DNA sequence: TGTGCCAGTAGTATCCCAGAGCGGGAAAACACAGATACGCAGTATTTT.

The chain joins TRBV5-1 to TRBJ1-1, with D possibly being TRBD1 (5 bases). The CDR3 loop spans 15 amino acids. CDR1 is SGHRS and CDR2 is YFSETQ in the germline V gene. Trimming took 3 bases from V and 2 from J, leaving 14 bases between them. The CDR3 protein is CASSSGRSRNTEAFF. The CDR3 bases are TGCGCCAGCAGCTCGGGACGGTCCCGAAACACTGAAGCTTTCTTT.

The chain employs TRBV5-1 and TRBJ1-3, with 7 bases aligning to TRBD1. This CDR3 contains 15 residues. Trimming took 3 bases from V and 8 from J; bases not matched to a gene: 11. The germline gives CDR1 SGHRS, CDR2 YFSETQ. DNA for the CDR3: TGCGCCAGCAGCTCACGGACAGGCCAGTCGGACACCATATATTTT. Encoded protein: CASSSRTGQSDTIYF.

The genes are TRBV5-5 and TRBJ2-1, with 9 bases that match TRBD1. Unmatched junction bases numbered 1, after V lost 0 bases and J lost 9 bases. This CDR3 has 13 residues. The germline CDR1 and CDR2 sequences are SGHKS and YYEKEE (reference sequence). The CDR3 DNA reads as TGTGCCAGCAGCTTGGGACAGGGGGGTGAGCAGTTCTTC. Amino acid sequence: CASSLGQGGEQFF.

Comments on this clone: Distinct nucleotide sequences in the sample also encode this CDR3. The chain joins TRBV28 to TRBJ2-7; a weak D match, TRBD1 (6 bases). CDR3 length equals 15 residues. The V gene lost 1 base and the J gene lost 3 bases, with 13 bases spanning the gap. Germline V gene sequence: CDR1 MDHEN, CDR2 SYDVKM. CDR3 bases: TGTGCCAGCAGTTTATCGGGCACAGGGATCTACGAGCAGTACTTC. It yields the protein CASSLSGTGIYEQYF.

The chain employs TRBV11-3 and TRBJ2-2; TRBD1 might be the D (6 bases). This CDR3 is built from 16 residues. Deletions cut 4 bases from V and 6 bases from J, with 18 bases between. The germline V gene encodes CDR1 SGHNT and CDR2 YENEEA. The CDR3 nucleotides read TGTGCCAGCAGCTCCCCCTGGGGGCAGGGAGCCGGGGAGCTGTTTTTT. This translates into CASSSPWGQGAGELFF.

This clone has a handful of counts. The sample carries other DNA sequences with the same CDR3. The gene calls are TRBV6-5 and TRBJ2-3, with D hard to call. Germline CDR1 and CDR2: MNHEY and SVGAGI. The V end lost 2 bases, the J end lost 3 bases, and 6 bases lay between the germline ends. The CDR3 consists of 13 residues. CDR3 nucleotides: TGTGCCAGCAGTTACCCCGGAACAGATACGCAGTATTTT. Protein sequence: CASSYPGTDTQYF.

Regarding this clone: This sample also contains other DNA sequences that code for the same CDR3. The V call is TRBV28, the J call TRBJ2-3; 7 nucleotides match TRBD1. V shed 6 bases, J shed 1 base, and the junction held 7 bases outside the gene matches. Germline V gene data show CDR1 as MDHEN and CDR2 as SYDVKM. The CDR3 contains 15 residues. DNA for the CDR3: TGTGCCAGCAGCCTCCGGGACAGAGGCACAGATACGCAGTATTTT. Translating it yields CASSLRDRGTDTQYF.

The chain combines TRBV28 with TRBJ1-1; a weak D match, TRBD1 (5 bases). CDR3 length: 16 amino acids. Trimming stripped 5 bases from V and 2 bases from J, with 18 bases between. Germline V CDR1 and CDR2: MDHEN, SYDVKM. CDR3 protein: CASSTAGQEPNTEAFF. The CDR3 region has the DNA TGTGCCAGCAGTACAGCGGGGCAGGAACCAAACACTGAAGCTTTCTTT.

The J gene is TRBJ2-7, the V gene TRBV18; no reliable D call. The ends were cut back, 2 bases at V and 5 bases at J, with 13 bases in the middle. The CDR3 consists of 14 residues. The germline V gene has CDR1 KGHSH and CDR2 LQKENI. The CDR3 loop is CASSPIGIGHEQYF. The CDR3 DNA sequence: TGTGCCAGCTCACCAATAGGGATTGGCCACGAGCAGTACTTC.

The chain joins TRBV5-1 to TRBJ2-7, with a possible D match to TRBD2 (5 bases). Germline lookup yields CDR1 SGHRS and CDR2 YFSETQ. The V and J ends lost 2 bases and 0 bases respectively, with 12 bases between them. The CDR3 totals 15 residues. CDR3 nucleotides: TGCGCCAGCAGCTTTTCTAGCTCGGGCTCCTACGAGCAGTACTTC. Encoded protein: CASSFSSSGSYEQYF.

The V gene is TRBV5-6, the J gene TRBJ1-5; D not resolved. Trimming removed 0 bases at V and 5 bases at J, with 18 bases between. CDR3 length equals 17 residues. Germline values: CDR1 SGHDT, CDR2 YYEEEE. CDR3 bases: TGTGCCAGCAGCTTGGGTGCGGACGGGCCCACTGATCAGCCCCAGCATTTT. It codes for CASSLGADGPTDQPQHF.

The chain has TRBV18 and TRBJ2-3; TRBD1 might be the D (5 bases). V was trimmed by 2 bases and J by 2 bases, leaving 26 bases between them. The CDR3 spans 20 residues. The V gene's germline CDR1 is KGHSH and CDR2 LQKENI. CDR3 sequence (DNA): TGTGCCAGCTCACCAGGCCTGGGCCAGGGTGGCCTTCACACCACAGATACGCAGTATTTT. This codes for CASSPGLGQGGLHTTDTQYF.

The chain has TRBV6-5 and TRBJ2-3, with D tentatively TRBD1 (5 bases). The germline CDR1 and CDR2 sequences are MNHEY and SVGAGI. V was trimmed by 4 bases and J by 2 bases, leaving 13 bases between them. CDR3 length: 15 residues. The CDR3 nucleotides read TGTGCCAGCAGTTTAGGGGCAGCCTACACAGATACGCAGTATTTT. Amino acids: CASSLGAAYTDTQYF.

This clone was detected only once. The V gene is TRBV2, the J gene TRBJ1-1; no reliable D call. The CDR3 has 11 amino acids. Deletions cut 2 bases from V and 8 bases from J, with 6 bases between. Per the germline V gene, CDR1 is SNHLY and CDR2 is FYNNEI. Here the CDR3 DNA reads TGTGCCAGCAGTGAATGGGTAGAAGCTTTCTTT. This sequence encodes CASSEWVEAFF.

The rearrangement joins TRBV15 to TRBJ2-7; 7 nucleotides line up with TRBD1. CDR1 is LNHNV and CDR2 is YYDKDF in the germline V gene (reference sequence). V dropped 3 bases and J dropped 3; count of bases not matched to a gene: 2. CDR3 length equals 13 residues. In DNA form, the CDR3 reads TGTGCCACCAGCAGGGGACAGTACTACGAGCAGTACTTC. This translates into CATSRGQYYEQYF.

The CDR3 coding sequence is TGTGCCAGCAGTGAATTGGGGATCCCTTCCTACGAGCAGTACTTC. Protein: CASSELGIPSYEQYF. V gene TRBV6-1 combines with J gene TRBJ2-7; D call uncertain. The length of the CDR3 is 15 residues. Per germline, CDR1 MNHNS and CDR2 SASEGT. V lost 2 bases and J 1 base, leaving 12 bases between the germline ends.

The V and J genes are TRBV7-2 and TRBJ2-3; perhaps TRBD2 as D (5 bases). This CDR3 comprises 17 residues. Germline-derived CDR1 and CDR2 are SGHTA and FQGNSA. The germline V and J ends were trimmed by 7 bases and 0 bases, with 20 bases remaining between them. The CDR3 is CASTPRGSGSSTDTQYF. For the CDR3, the DNA is TGTGCCAGCACCCCTCGTGGGAGCGGAAGTAGCACAGATACGCAGTATTTT.